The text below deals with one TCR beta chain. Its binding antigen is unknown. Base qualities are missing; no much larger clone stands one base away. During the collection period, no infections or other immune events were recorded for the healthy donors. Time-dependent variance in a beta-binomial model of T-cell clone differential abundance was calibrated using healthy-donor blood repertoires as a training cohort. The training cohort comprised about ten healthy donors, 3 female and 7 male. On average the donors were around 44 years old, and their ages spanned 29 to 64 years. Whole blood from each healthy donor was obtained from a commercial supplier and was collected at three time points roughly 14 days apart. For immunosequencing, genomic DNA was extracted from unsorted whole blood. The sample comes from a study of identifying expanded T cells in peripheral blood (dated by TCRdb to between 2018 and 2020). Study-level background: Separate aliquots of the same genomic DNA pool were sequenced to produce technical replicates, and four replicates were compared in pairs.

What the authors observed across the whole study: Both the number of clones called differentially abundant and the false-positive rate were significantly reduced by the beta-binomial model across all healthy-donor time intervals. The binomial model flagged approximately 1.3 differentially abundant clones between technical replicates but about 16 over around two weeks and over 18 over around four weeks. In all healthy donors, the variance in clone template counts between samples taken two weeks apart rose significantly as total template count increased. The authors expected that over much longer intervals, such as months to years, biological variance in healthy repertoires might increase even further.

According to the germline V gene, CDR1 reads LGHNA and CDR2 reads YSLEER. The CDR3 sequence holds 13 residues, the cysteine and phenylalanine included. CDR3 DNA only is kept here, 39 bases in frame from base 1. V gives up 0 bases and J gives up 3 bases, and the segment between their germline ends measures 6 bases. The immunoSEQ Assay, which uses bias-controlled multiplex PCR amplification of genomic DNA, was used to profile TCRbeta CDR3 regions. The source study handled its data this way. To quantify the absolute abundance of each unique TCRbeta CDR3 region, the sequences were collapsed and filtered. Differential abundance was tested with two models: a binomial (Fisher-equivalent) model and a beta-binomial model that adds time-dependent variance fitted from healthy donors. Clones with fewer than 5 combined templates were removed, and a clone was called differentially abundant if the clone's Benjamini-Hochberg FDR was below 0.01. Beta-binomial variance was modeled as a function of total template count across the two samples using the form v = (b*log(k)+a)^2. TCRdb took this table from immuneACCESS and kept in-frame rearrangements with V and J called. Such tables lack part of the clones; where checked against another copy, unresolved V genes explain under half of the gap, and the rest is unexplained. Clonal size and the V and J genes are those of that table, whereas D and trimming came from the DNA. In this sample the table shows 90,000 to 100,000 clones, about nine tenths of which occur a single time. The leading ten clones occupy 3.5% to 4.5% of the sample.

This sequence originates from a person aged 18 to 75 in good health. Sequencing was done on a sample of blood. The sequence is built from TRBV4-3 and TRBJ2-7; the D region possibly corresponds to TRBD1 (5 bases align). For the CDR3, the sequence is CASSQDRGYEQYF. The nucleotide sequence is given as TGCGCCAGCAGCCAAGATAGGGGCTACGAGCAGTACTTC.